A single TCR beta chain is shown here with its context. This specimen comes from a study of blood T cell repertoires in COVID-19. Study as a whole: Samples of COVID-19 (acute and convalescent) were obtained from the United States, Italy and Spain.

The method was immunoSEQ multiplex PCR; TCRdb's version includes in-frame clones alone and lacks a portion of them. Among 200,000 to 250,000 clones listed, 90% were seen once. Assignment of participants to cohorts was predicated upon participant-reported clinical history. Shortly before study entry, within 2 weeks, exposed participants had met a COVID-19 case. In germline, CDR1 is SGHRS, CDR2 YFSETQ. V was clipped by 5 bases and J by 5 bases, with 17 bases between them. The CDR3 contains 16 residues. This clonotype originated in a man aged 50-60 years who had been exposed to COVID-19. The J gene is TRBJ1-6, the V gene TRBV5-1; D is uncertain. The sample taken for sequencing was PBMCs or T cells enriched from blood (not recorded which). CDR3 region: CASSLVRASDNSPLHF. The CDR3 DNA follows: TGCGCCAGCAGTCTCGTCCGAGCTTCCGATAATTCACCCCTCCACTTT. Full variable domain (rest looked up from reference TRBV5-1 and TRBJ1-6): KAGVTQTPRYLIKTRGQQVTLSCSPISGHRSVSWYQQTPGQGLQFLFEYFSETQRNKGNFPGRFSGRQFSNSRSEMNVSTLELGDSALYLCASSLVRASDNSPLHFGNGTRLTVT.